These 10 T cell receptor beta chains were all obtained from the same sample, sequenced in a study of cytomegalovirus exposure and HLA in healthy donors (dated by TCRdb to about 2017). Libraries were made using the immunoSEQ multiplex PCR assay. Held by TCRdb, this immuneACCESS table contains in-frame sequences only and omits some clones. Under half of the omission traces to an unresolved V gene where checked; the cause of the rest is unknown. This sample is represented by 80,000 to 100,000 clones; over 75% of them were singletons. Clones ranked in the top ten supply 6.3% of the sample. Source material: PBMCs. These receptors all stem from a man younger than 35 in good health and CMV-seropositive.

The J gene is TRBJ2-7, the V gene TRBV25-1; D is perhaps TRBD1 (5 bases). The V end was cut by 4 bases, the J end by 5 bases, with 12 bases between. Per the germline V gene, CDR1 is MGHDK and CDR2 is SYGVNS. The CDR3 sequence is 13 residues long. CDR3 loop: CASSGMGLDEQYF. The CDR3 DNA reads TGTGCCAGCAGTGGGATGGGGCTTGACGAGCAGTACTTC.

In this sample, this clone turned up a few times. The genes are TRBV28 and TRBJ1-5, with no clear D. This CDR3 is 15 amino acids long. Germline CDR1 MDHEN, CDR2 SYDVKM. V lost 6 bases and J lost 7, with 19 bases in between. The DNA for the CDR3 is TGTGCCAGCAGCCCCGCGGGCGAGGTTTTACAGCCCCAGCATTTT. As protein: CASSPAGEVLQPQHF.

The chain uses TRBV7-9 and TRBJ2-7; D perhaps matches TRBD2 (6 bases). In germline, CDR1 is SEHNR, CDR2 FQNEAQ (reference sequence). Deletions cut 5 bases from V and 7 bases from J, with 18 bases between. The CDR3 is 14 residues long. The DNA of the CDR3 is TGTGCCAGCAGCCGGACTACAGCCCCCTTTGAGCAGTACTTC. Translating it yields CASSRTTAPFEQYF. Based on the CDR3 plus reference TRBV7-9 and TRBJ2-7, the full variable domain is DTGVSQNPRHKITKRGQNVTFRCDPISEHNRLYWYRQTLGQGPEFLTYFQNEAQLEKSRLLSDRFSAERPKGSFSTLEIQRTEQGDSAMYLCASSRTTAPFEQYFGPGTRLTVT.

The chain carries TRBV4-1 and TRBJ2-7; a possible D gene is TRBD1 (5 bases). The CDR3 sequence is 15 residues long. Deletions cut 1 base from V and 3 bases from J, with 13 bases between. The germline V gene has CDR1 MGHRA and CDR2 YSYEKL. The CDR3 reads CASSQVQQANYEQYF. CDR3 nucleotide sequence: TGCGCCAGCAGCCAAGTACAACAGGCTAACTACGAGCAGTACTTC.

The chain uses TRBV27 and TRBJ2-3; maybe TRBD1 (5 bases). The CDR3 extends over 19 amino acids. Trimming left V 1 base short and J 3 bases short, with 23 bases between. Germline CDR1 is MNHEY and CDR2 is SMNVEV (reference sequence). CDR3 coding DNA: TGTGCCAGCAGTTTATTCATCCAGTCCCCCAGGGTAGGTACAGATACGCAGTATTTT. It specifies CASSLFIQSPRVGTDTQYF.

Concerning this clone: At one boundary the junction diverges from the germline segment, which might be a read error. V is TRBV29-1 and J is TRBJ1-3; 7 nucleotides line up with TRBD1. Germline V CDR1 and CDR2: SQVTM, ANQGSEA. CDR3 length: 14 residues. CDR3 nucleotides: TGCAGCGTCGAAGAACAGGGGTCCGGAAACACCATATATTTT. It translates to CSVEEQGSGNTIYF.

The rearrangement joins TRBV10-3 to TRBJ1-4, with a weak D call TRBD1 (5 bases). Germline lookup yields CDR1 ENHRY and CDR2 SYGVKD. V shed 6 bases and J shed 5 bases, with 10 bases lying between them. The CDR3 spans 13 residues. CDR3 sequence reads: CAISPGGNEKLFF. The CDR3 region has the DNA TGTGCCATCAGCCCGGGGGGAAATGAAAAACTGTTTTTT.

This clone appeared a few times. The chain couples TRBV6-5 to TRBJ1-1; 7 nucleotides line up with TRBD1. The germline V gene has CDR1 MNHEY and CDR2 SVGAGI. The CDR3 is made up of 14 amino acids. Trimming at V came to 2 bases and at J to 3 bases, leaving 3 bases not matched to a gene. CDR3 protein: CASSYTGAYTEAFF. The CDR3 coding sequence is TGTGCCAGCAGTTACACAGGGGCCTACACTGAAGCTTTCTTT.

The chain recombines TRBV7-8 with TRBJ2-2; 7 nucleotides line up with TRBD2. Unmatched junction bases numbered 3, after V lost 3 bases and J lost 8 bases. CDR1 and CDR2 (germline): SGHVS, FQNEAQ. The CDR3 runs 13 residues. The CDR3 region has the DNA TGTGCCAGCAGCTTGGTGCGGGGGGGGGAGCTGTTTTTT. This codes for CASSLVRGGELFF.

The V gene is TRBV29-1, the J gene TRBJ2-7; D gene uncertain. V shed 5 bases and J shed 4 bases, with 6 bases lying between them. The CDR3 length is 10 residues. Germline assignment: CDR1 SQVTM and CDR2 ANQGSEA. CDR3 nucleotide sequence: TGCAGCGTTTATGAGTACGAGCAGTACTTC. Translated: CSVYEYEQYF.